Listed here are 30 T cell receptor beta chains from one sample, sequenced in a study of tumor-infiltrating lymphocytes in primary liver carcinoma. Blood RNA originated from unsorted whole blood, with germline DNA additionally extracted. The authors made TCR beta cDNA from around 500 ng total RNA with a constant-region primer. Researchers made the TCR beta libraries by running three nested multiplex PCR rounds with slightly modified ARM-PCR. TRBV1-TRBV30 forward and Cbeta reverse primers drove the first two roughly 10-cycle rounds. TCRdb redid the calling of the multiplex PCR reads with MiXCR, one entry per CDR3 protein. The sample has about 330,000 distinct CDR3 sequences; roughly 61% are singletons. Sequencing was carried out using peripheral blood. These receptors were taken from a man between 40 and 49 years old with primary liver carcinoma and hepatitis B virus infection.

This clonotype showed up just once. This may arise from a read error, as a much more abundant clone is one base away. This rearrangement joins TRBV6-2 or TRBV6-3 to TRBJ2-7, with 7 bases that match TRBD1. The CDR3 covers 14 residues. Germline V lookup: CDR1 MNHEY, CDR2 SVGEGT. CDR3 in amino acids: CAGSYGTATYEQYF. The CDR3 DNA is TGTGCCGGCAGTTACGGGACAGCAACCTACGAGCAGTACTTC.

This clonotype has a handful of counts. The chain links TRBV4-3 to TRBJ2-1; 9 nucleotides match TRBD2. V shed 0 bases and J 2 bases; nucleotides not matched to a gene: 2. The CDR3 is 16 residues long. The germline gives CDR1 LGHNA, CDR2 YSLEER. The CDR3 DNA reads TGCGCCAGCAGCCAAGAGGGCGGGAGGGCCTACAATGAGCAGTTCTTC. Translated: CASSQEGGRAYNEQFF.

Regarding this clonotype: The CDR3 carries no conserved terminal phenylalanine or tryptophan, so it likely arises from a read error. The chain uses TRBV28 and TRBJ1-3; D not certain. Germline V gene sequence: CDR1 MDHEN, CDR2 SYDVKM. The length of the CDR3 is 16 residues. The CDR3 region has the DNA TGTGCCAGTAGTTCCATCCGGGCGAGCTCTGGAAACACCATATATCTT. Protein product: CASSSIRASSGNTIYL.

A word on this clonotype: One junction end disagrees with the germline gene, perhaps due to a read error. The V gene is TRBV11-2, the J gene TRBJ2-1; 13 bases match TRBD2. The germline V gene has CDR1 SGHAT and CDR2 FQNNGV. CDR3 length equals 18 residues. The CDR3 here is CASSFRLAGGASYNEQLF. As DNA, the CDR3 is TGTGCCAGCAGCTTTCGACTAGCGGGAGGTGCCTCCTACAATGAGCAGCTCTTC. The entire variable domain, with the rest obtained from reference TRBV11-2 and TRBJ2-1, is as follows: EAGVAQSPRYKIIEKRQSVAFWCNPISGHATLYWYQQILGQGPKLLIQFQNNGVVDDSQLPKDRFSAERLKGVDSTLKIQPAKLEDSAVYLCASSFRLAGGASYNEQLFGPGTRLTVL.

V and J are TRBV7-9 and TRBJ2-3; 9 nucleotides line up with TRBD2. The germline gives CDR1 SEHNR, CDR2 FQNEAQ (reference sequence). There are 13 residues in the CDR3. The junction had 0 bases not matched to a gene; V was cut back by 8 bases and J by 0 bases. CDR3 in DNA: TGTGCCAGCGGGACTAGCAGCACAGATACGCAGTATTTT. It translates to CASGTSSTDTQYF.

Worth noting for this clonotype: A read error may account for a junction end that differs from germline. J is TRBJ2-5 and V is TRBV29-1; 9 nucleotides match TRBD1. This CDR3 comprises 14 residues. Looked up from germline, CDR1 is SQVTM and CDR2 is ANQGSEA. As DNA, the CDR3 is TGCGGCGTTATCGACAGGGGGAACCAAGAGACCCAGTATTTC. Translated: CGVIDRGNQETQYF.

At least ten counts were recorded for this clonotype. The chain couples TRBV6-1 to TRBJ1-5; weak D call: TRBD1 (6 bases). Germline CDR1 is MNHNS and CDR2 is SASEGT. The CDR3 is made up of 14 amino acids. Trimming removed 1 base at V and 3 bases at J, with 7 bases between. The CDR3 nucleotides are TGTGCCAGCAGTGAAGACAGGGCCAATCAGCCCCAGCATTTT. Amino acid sequence: CASSEDRANQPQHF.

With regard to this clonotype: The junction departs from germline at one end; a sequencing error may be responsible. The chain recombines TRBV10-1 with TRBJ2-3; 9 bases agree with TRBD1. CDR1 and CDR2 (germline): WNHNN, SYGVQD (reference sequence). This CDR3 comprises 16 residues. CDR3 region: CASNEKTGGDTDTQYF. CDR3 coding DNA: TGCGCCAGCAATGAGAAGACAGGGGGAGACACAGATACGCAGTATTTT.

This clonotype came up a few times. The CDR3 sequence: CASSQGQGAVETQYF. In DNA, the CDR3 is TGTGCCAGCAGCCAGGGACAGGGGGCGGTGGAGACCCAGTACTTC. This sequence joins TRBV2 and TRBJ2-5, with 12 bases that match TRBD1. The CDR3 totals 15 residues. CDR1 and CDR2 (germline): SNHLY, FYNNEI. V lost 6 bases and J lost 5; bases outside the gene matches: 7.

V is TRBV4-1 and J is TRBJ2-4; no clear D gene. The CDR3 contains 14 residues. The germline CDR1 and CDR2 sequences are MGHRA and YSYEKL. V lost 4 bases to trimming and J lost 0 bases, with 7 bases between them. The CDR3 DNA is TGCGCCAGCAGCCGGCAACTAGCCAAAAACATTCAGTACTTC. This sequence encodes CASSRQLAKNIQYF.

As to this clonotype: A read error may explain this, as a much larger clone is one base away. V gene TRBV12-3 or TRBV12-4 combines with J gene TRBJ2-1; TRBD2 might be the D (5 bases). The CDR3 totals 17 residues. V lost 1 base to trimming and J lost 2 bases, with 15 bases between them. CDR3 sequence reads: CASSLDTRAATYNEQFF. In DNA form, the CDR3 reads TGTGCCAGCAGTTTAGACACTAGAGCTGCAACCTACAATGAGCAGTTCTTC.

Turning to this clonotype: A clone one base away is much larger, so this may be a read error. This chain links TRBV6-6 with TRBJ1-6; D remains ambiguous. CDR3 size: 17 residues. CDR1 and CDR2 from the germline V gene are MNHNY and SVGAGI (reference sequence). The V gene lost 4 bases and the J gene lost 7 bases, with 20 bases spanning the gap. The chain's CDR3 is CASSFGIGRGGNSPLHF. CDR3 nucleotides: TGTGCCAGCAGTTTTGGGATAGGCCGTGGAGGGAATTCACCCCTCCACTTT.

This clonotype appeared a few times. CDR3 in DNA: TGTGCCAGCAGTCCACCGGGACAGGCGTATGGCTACACCTTC. Encoded protein: CASSPPGQAYGYTF. The rearrangement uses TRBV5-6 and TRBJ1-2; 8 nucleotides match TRBD1. Germline V gives CDR1 SGHDT, CDR2 YYEEEE. CDR3 length equals 14 residues. The V segment lost 5 bases and the J segment 5 bases; nucleotides outside the gene matches: 8.

The table lists this clonotype with a count of one. A read error is possible here, since a much larger clone lies one base away. Lacking the conserved final phenylalanine or tryptophan, this CDR3 likely reflects a read error. The rearrangement links TRBV5-5 to TRBJ2-2, with D unresolved. The length of the CDR3 is 13 residues. Germline V gene sequence: CDR1 SGHKS, CDR2 YYEKEE (reference sequence). V shed 1 base and J shed 4 bases, with 5 bases lying between them. The CDR3 DNA reads TGTGCCAGCAGCTTGTTCATCACCGGGGAGCTGTTTTCT. This codes for CASSLFITGELFS.

This clonotype has at least ten counts. The chain carries TRBV11-2 and TRBJ1-5; D unclear. V was trimmed by 5 bases and J by 1 base, leaving 21 bases between them. CDR3 length equals 18 residues. Per the germline V gene, CDR1 is SGHAT and CDR2 is FQNNGV. The CDR3 DNA follows: TGTGCCAGCAGCCGGCTCGGCGTGGGGTCCCTAAGCAATCAGCCCCAGCATTTT. Its protein is CASSRLGVGSLSNQPQHF.

The V call is TRBV6-2 or TRBV6-3, the J call TRBJ2-5; 8 bases line up with TRBD2. The CDR3 is 17 amino acids. Germline trimming cut 4 bases from V and 4 bases from J; bases unmatched to any gene: 14. The germline gives CDR1 MNHEY, CDR2 SVGEGT. The CDR3 is CASSSPRLARGPETQYF. In DNA form, the CDR3 reads TGTGCCAGCAGTTCCCCGAGACTAGCGAGAGGCCCAGAGACCCAGTACTTC.

This clonotype was observed many times. This chain connects TRBV6-5 to TRBJ1-1, with D uncertain. The CDR3 totals 13 residues. Trimming shortened V by 6 bases and J by 3 bases, and 11 bases separated the two germline ends. The germline gives CDR1 MNHEY, CDR2 SVGAGI. The CDR3 nucleotides are TGTGCCAGCAGGCGTGGGTTCGACACTGAAGCTTTCTTT. It codes for CASRRGFDTEAFF.

In this sample, this clonotype turned up many times. The chain is built from TRBV11-2 and TRBJ2-1; D possibly corresponds to TRBD2 (6 bases). CDR3 size: 16 residues. Trimming took off 4 bases at V and 1 base at J, with 14 bases between the two ends. The germline gives CDR1 SGHAT, CDR2 FQNNGV. CDR3 nucleotide sequence: TGTGCCAGCAGCTGGGACCCCGGGAGTTCCTACAATGAGCAGTTCTTC. This gives the protein CASSWDPGSSYNEQFF.

This clonotype was counted once. One junction end does not reproduce the germline sequence, and a read error may be involved. The V call is TRBV6-2 or TRBV6-3, the J call TRBJ2-1; D call uncertain. CDR3 length equals 18 residues. Germline CDR1 is MNHEY and CDR2 is SVGEGT. The chain's CDR3 is CVSKTTRAGRASYNEQFF. The CDR3 DNA sequence: TGTGTCAGCAAGACGACCCGGGCCGGTAGAGCCTCCTACAATGAGCAGTTCTTC.

The rearrangement links TRBV11-2 to TRBJ2-3; a possible D gene is TRBD2 (6 bases). CDR1 and CDR2 (germline): SGHAT, FQNNGV. V lost 5 bases to trimming and J lost 5 bases, with 17 bases between them. The CDR3 totals 15 residues. CDR3 protein: CASSLGLTEGDTQYF. The CDR3 DNA is TGTGCCAGCAGCCTAGGACTAACGGAGGGAGATACGCAGTATTTT.

This chain connects TRBV6-5 to TRBJ2-7, with 8 nucleotides matching TRBD2. In germline, CDR1 is MNHEY, CDR2 SVGAGI. The CDR3 is made up of 13 amino acids. The V and J ends lost 10 bases and 0 bases, in that order; junction bases with no gene match: 5. CDR3 amino acids: CAITSGSSYEQYF. The CDR3 DNA reads as TGTGCCATTACCAGCGGGAGCTCCTACGAGCAGTACTTC.

On this clonotype itself: A much larger clone lies a single base off, so this may be a read error. CDR3 sequence: CPSRGRGTHTEAFF. CDR3 sequence (DNA): TGCCCCAGCAGGGGGCGGGGGACCCACACTGAAGCTTTCTTT. The chain employs TRBV4-1 and TRBJ1-1; 8 positions agree with TRBD1. The CDR3 extends over 14 amino acids. Germline CDR1 MGHRA, CDR2 YSYEKL.

The chain recombines TRBV28 with TRBJ2-7; the match to TRBD1 covers 10 bases. Trimming at V came to 6 bases and at J to 7 bases, leaving 12 bases not matched to a gene. This CDR3 comprises 15 residues. Per germline, CDR1 MDHEN and CDR2 SYDVKM. For the CDR3, the DNA is TGTGCCAGCAGGGGCCAGGGACAGGGGCTGGGAGAGCAGTACTTC. Its translation: CASRGQGQGLGEQYF.

As concerns this clonotype: The junction does not match germline at one end; this may be a read error. The J gene is TRBJ2-7, the V gene TRBV11-2, with 8 bases matching TRBD2. CDR3 length: 17 residues. The germline gives CDR1 SGHAT, CDR2 FQNNGV. The CDR3 DNA is TGTGCCAGCAGCCTGACGGATCCGGGGGGGAACTCCTACGAGCAGTGCTTC. Its translation is CASSLTDPGGNSYEQCF.

As concerns this clonotype: Being one base from a much bigger clone, this may be a read error. J is TRBJ1-1 and V is TRBV6-5, with D possibly TRBD1 on 6 matching bases. Trimming pared 4 bases from V and 7 bases from J, leaving 16 bases between. The CDR3 is 14 residues long. Per germline, CDR1 MNHEY and CDR2 SVGAGI. The CDR3 nucleotides are TGTGCCAGCAGTTCGGACAGAACAATACTTGAAGCTTTCTTT. Translated, it gives CASSSDRTILEAFF.

This clonotype was seen repeatedly, ten times or more. This chain links TRBV6-5 with TRBJ2-7, with D hard to call. This CDR3 region has 11 residues. The germline CDR1 and CDR2 sequences are MNHEY and SVGAGI. V was cut by 6 bases and J by 5 bases, with 8 bases left in between. In DNA form, the CDR3 reads TGTGCCAGCAGCGAGCAGGACGAGCAGTACTTC. It translates to CASSEQDEQYF.

Comment on this clonotype: A read error may explain this, as a much larger clone is one base away. The chain employs TRBV6-5 and TRBJ2-5, with 9 bases matching TRBD2. Germline CDR1 MNHEY, CDR2 SVGAGI. With 6 bases clipped from V and 5 bases from J, the junction kept 16 bases outside the gene matches. The CDR3 contains 17 residues. CDR3 protein: CASSLRETSGGGETQYF. The CDR3, as DNA: TGTGCCAGCAGCCTAAGGGAGACTAGCGGTGGGGGTGAGACCCAGTACTTC.

On this clonotype itself: The conserved phenylalanine or tryptophan normally closing the CDR3 is absent here, so this likely arose from a read error. The rearrangement links TRBV29-1 to TRBJ2-1; D is ambiguous. Germline V gene data show CDR1 as SQVTM and CDR2 as ANQGSEA. This CDR3 has 13 amino acids. Trimming cost V 8 bases and J 10 bases, with 21 bases left between them. The CDR3 bases are TGCAGCATTGTCCCCAGCCCCACCGGGGAGCAGTTCTTA. Translated: CSIVPSPTGEQFL.

This clonotype came up once. Possible read error: a much larger clone is one base away. This chain joins TRBV12-3 or TRBV12-4 and TRBJ2-1, with no clear D. The CDR3 has 13 residues. The CDR3 protein is CTSSLGKLDEQFF. Here the CDR3 DNA reads TGTACCAGCAGTTTGGGGAAATTGGATGAGCAGTTCTTC.

Comment on this clonotype: This may stem from a read error, because a much larger clone lies one nucleotide away. The CDR3 loop is CANTQRSLYNEQFF. In DNA form, the CDR3 reads TGTGCCAACACCCAAAGGAGCCTCTACAATGAGCAGTTCTTC. The chain joins TRBV6-6 to TRBJ2-1; no clear D. The length of the CDR3 is 14 residues. V lost 10 bases and J lost 3, with 16 bases in between. The germline CDR1 and CDR2 sequences are MNHNY and SVGAGI (reference sequence).